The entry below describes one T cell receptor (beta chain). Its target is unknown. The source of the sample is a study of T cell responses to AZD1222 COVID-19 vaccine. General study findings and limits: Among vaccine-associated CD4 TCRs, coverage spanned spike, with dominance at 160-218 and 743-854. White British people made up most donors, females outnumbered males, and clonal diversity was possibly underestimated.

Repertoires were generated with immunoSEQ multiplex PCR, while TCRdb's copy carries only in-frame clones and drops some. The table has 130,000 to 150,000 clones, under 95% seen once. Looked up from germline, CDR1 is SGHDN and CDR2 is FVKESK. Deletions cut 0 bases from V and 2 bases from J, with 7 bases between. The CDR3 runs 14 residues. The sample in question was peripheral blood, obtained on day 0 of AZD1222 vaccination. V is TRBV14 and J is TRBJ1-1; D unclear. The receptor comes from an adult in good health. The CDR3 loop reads CASSQDYPNTEAFF. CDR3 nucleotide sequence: TGTGCCAGCAGCCAAGATTATCCAAACACTGAAGCTTTCTTT.